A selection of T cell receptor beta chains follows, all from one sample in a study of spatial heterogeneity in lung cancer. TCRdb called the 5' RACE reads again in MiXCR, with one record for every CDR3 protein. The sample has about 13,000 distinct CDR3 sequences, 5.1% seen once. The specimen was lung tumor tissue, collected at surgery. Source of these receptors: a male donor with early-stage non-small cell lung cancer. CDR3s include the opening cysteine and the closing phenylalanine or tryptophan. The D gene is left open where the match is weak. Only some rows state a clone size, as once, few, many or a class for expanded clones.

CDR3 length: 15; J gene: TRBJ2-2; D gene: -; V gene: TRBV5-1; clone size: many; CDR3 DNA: TGCGCCAGCAGCTTTGGAGACAGGCCCACCGGGGAGCTGTTTTTT; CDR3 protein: CASSFGDRPTGELFF
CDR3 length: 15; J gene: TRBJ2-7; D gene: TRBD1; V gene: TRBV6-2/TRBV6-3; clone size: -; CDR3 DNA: TGTGCCAGCAGTTCCCGGACAGGGGTCTTCTCCGAGCAGTACTTC; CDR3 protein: CASSSRTGVFSEQYF
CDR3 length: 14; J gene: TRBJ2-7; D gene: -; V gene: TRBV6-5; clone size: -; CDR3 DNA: TGTGCCAGCAGCACCCTGGGCCCTTCCTACGAGCAGTACTTC; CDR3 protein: CASSTLGPSYEQYF
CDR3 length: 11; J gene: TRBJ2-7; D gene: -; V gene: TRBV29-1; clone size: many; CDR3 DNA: TGCAGCGTTGCCCGTGCCTACGAGCAGTACTTC; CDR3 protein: CSVARAYEQYF
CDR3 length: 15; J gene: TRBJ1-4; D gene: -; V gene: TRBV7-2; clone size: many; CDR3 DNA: TGTGCCAGCAGCTTAGGGGCTGCAACTAATGAAAAACTGTTTTTT; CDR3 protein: CASSLGAATNEKLFF
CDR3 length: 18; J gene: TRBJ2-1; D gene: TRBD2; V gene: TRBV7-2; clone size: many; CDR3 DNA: TGTGCCAGCAGCCTCCTCCCGGGGAGCGGGGGGGCTTTGTATGAGCAGTTCTTC; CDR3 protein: CASSLLPGSGGALYEQFF
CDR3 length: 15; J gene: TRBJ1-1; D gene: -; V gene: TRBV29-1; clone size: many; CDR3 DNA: TGCAGCGTTGAAGCTCCTAAGAGTGGATGGACTGAAGCTTTCTTT; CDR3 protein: CSVEAPKSGWTEAFF
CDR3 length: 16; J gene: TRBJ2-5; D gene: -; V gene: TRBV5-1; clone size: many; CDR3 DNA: TGCGCCAGCAGGTCACCCTCAGGGGGGAGCGAAGAGACCCAGTACTTC; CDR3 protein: CASRSPSGGSEETQYF
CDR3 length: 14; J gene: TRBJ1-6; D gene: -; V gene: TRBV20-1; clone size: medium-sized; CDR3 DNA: TGCAGTGCTAGAGATTTAGGGACTAATTCACCCCTCCACTTT; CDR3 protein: CSARDLGTNSPLHF
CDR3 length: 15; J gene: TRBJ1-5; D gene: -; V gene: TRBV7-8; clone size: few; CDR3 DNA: TGTGCCAGCAGCGCCCAGGGGTTAAGCAATCAGCCCCAGCATTTT; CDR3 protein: CASSAQGLSNQPQHF
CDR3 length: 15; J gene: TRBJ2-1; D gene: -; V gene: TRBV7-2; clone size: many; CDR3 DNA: TGTGCCAGCAGCTTCCGGGACGCGTCCTACAATGAGCAGTTCTTC; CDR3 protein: CASSFRDASYNEQFF
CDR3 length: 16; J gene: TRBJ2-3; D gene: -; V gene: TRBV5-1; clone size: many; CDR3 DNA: TGCGCCAGCAGCTTGGGTGGCGGCCCTAGCACAGATACGCAGTATTTT; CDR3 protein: CASSLGGGPSTDTQYF
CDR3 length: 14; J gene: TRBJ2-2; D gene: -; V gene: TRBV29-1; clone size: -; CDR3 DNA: TGCTGCGTTCGGGGCACCGCGAACACCGGGGAGCTGTTTTTT; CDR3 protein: CCVRGTANTGELFF
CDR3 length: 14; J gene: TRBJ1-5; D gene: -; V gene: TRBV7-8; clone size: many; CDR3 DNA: TGTGCCAGCAGCTTAGAAAGGGGGGATCAGCCCCAGCATTTT; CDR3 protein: CASSLERGDQPQHF
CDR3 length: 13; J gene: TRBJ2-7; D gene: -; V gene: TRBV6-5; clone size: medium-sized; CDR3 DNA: TGTGCCAGCAGTTACTCGGGAGATTACGAGCAGTACTTC; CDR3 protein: CASSYSGDYEQYF
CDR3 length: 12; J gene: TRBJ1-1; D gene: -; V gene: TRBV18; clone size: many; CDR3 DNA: TGTGCCAGCTCGTCATCGGAGCCCGAAGCTTTCTTT; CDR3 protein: CASSSSEPEAFF
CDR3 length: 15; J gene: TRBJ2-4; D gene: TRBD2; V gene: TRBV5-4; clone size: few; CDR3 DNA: TGTGCCAGCAGCCCTTCCGCGGGGGGTGGTTACATTCAGTACTTC; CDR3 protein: CASSPSAGGGYIQYF